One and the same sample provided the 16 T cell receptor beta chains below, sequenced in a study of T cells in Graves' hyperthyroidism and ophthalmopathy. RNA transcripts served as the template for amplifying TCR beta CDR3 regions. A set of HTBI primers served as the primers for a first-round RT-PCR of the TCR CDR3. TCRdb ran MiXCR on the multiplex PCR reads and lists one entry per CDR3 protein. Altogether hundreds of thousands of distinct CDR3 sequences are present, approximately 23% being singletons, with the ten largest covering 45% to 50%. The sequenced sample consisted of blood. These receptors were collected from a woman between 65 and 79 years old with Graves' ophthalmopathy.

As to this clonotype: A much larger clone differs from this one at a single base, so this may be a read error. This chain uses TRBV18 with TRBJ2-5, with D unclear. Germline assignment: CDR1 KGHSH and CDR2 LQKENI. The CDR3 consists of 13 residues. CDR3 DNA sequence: TGTGCCAGCTCACCACCACCACAAGAGACCCGGTACTTC. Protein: CASSPPPQETRYF. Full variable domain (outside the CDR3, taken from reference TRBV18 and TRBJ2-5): NAGVMQNPRHLVRRRGQEARLRCSPMKGHSHVYWYRQLPEEGLKFMVYLQKENIIDESGMPKERFSAEFPKEGPSILRIQQVVRGDSAAYFCASSPPPQETRYFGPGTRLLVL.

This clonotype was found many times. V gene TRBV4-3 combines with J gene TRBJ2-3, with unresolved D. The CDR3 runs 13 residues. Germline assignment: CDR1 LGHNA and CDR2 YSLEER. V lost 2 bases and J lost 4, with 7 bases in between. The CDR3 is CASSQRVADTQYF. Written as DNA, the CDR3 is TGCGCCAGCAGCCAAAGGGTGGCAGATACGCAGTATTTT.

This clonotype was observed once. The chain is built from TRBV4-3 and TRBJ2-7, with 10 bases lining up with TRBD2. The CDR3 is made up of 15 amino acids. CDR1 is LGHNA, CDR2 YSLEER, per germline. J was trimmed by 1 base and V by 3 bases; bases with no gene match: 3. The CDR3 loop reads CASSHLAGASYEQYF. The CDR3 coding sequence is TGCGCCAGCAGCCACCTAGCGGGGGCATCCTACGAGCAGTACTTC.

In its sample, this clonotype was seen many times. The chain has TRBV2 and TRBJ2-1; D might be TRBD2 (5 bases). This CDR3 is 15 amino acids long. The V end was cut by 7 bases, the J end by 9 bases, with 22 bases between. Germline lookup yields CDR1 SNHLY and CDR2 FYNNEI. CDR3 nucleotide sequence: TGTGCCAGCACCGGTAGGCGAGCTAGCTCGGCTGAGCAGTTCTTC. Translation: CASTGRRASSAEQFF. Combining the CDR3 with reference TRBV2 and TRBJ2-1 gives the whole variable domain EPEVTQTPSHQVTQMGQEVILRCVPISNHLYFYWYRQILGQKVEFLVSFYNNEISEKSEIFDDQFSVERPDGSNFTLKIRSTKLEDSAMYFCASTGRRASSAEQFFGPGTRLTVL.

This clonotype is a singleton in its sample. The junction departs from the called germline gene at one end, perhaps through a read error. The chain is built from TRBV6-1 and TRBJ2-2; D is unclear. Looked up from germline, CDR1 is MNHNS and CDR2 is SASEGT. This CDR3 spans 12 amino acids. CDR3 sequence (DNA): TGTGCCAGCACGTCGAACACCAGGGAGCTGTTTTTT. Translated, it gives CASTSNTRELFF.

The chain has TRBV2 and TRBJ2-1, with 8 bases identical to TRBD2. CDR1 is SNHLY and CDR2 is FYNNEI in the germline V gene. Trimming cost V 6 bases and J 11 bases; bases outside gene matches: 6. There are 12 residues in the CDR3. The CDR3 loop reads CASSETSGKQFF. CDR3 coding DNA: TGTGCCAGCAGCGAAACTAGCGGTAAGCAGTTCTTC.

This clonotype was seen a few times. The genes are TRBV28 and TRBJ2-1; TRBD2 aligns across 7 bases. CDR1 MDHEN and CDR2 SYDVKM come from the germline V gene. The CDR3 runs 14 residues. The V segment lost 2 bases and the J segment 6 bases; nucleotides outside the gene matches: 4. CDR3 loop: CASSLSWTSNEQFF. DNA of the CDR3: TGTGCCAGCAGTTTAAGCTGGACTAGCAATGAGCAGTTCTTC.

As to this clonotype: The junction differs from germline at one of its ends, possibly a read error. CDR3: CASSLSGSTDTQCF. In DNA form, the CDR3 reads TGTGCCAGTAGTCTTAGCGGAAGCACAGATACGCAGTGTTTT. The chain couples TRBV19 to TRBJ2-3; maybe TRBD2 (6 bases). The CDR3 has 14 residues. Germline lookup yields CDR1 LNHDA and CDR2 SQIVND (reference sequence).

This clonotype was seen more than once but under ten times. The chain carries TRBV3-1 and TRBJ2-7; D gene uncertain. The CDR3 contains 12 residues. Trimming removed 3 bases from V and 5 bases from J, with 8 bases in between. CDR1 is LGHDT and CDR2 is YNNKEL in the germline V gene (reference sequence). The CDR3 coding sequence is TGTGCCAGCAGCCACCCGTATAACGAGCAGTACTTC. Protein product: CASSHPYNEQYF.

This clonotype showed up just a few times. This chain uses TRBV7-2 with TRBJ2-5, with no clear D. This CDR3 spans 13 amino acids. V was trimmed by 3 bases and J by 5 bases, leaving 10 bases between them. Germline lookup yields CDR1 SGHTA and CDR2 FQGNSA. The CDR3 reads CASSLNFRETQYF. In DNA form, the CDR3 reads TGTGCCAGCAGCTTGAACTTCAGGGAGACCCAGTACTTC. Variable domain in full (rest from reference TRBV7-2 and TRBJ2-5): GAGVSQSPSNKVTEKGKDVELRCDPISGHTALYWYRQSLGQGLEFLIYFQGNSAPDKSGLPSDRFSAERTGGSVSTLTIQRTQQEDSAVYLCASSLNFRETQYFGPGTRLLVL.

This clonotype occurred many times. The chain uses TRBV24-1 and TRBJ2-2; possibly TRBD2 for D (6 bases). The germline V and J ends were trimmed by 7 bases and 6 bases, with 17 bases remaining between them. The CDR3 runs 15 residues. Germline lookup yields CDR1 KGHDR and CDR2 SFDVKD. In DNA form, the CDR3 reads TGTGCCACCAGCGGGAGAAAAAGTGCCCCCGGGGAGCTGTTTTTT. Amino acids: CATSGRKSAPGELFF.

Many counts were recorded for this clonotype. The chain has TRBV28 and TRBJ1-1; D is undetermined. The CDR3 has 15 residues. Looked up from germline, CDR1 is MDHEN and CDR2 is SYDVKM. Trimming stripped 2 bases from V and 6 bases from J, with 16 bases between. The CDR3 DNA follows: TGTGCCAGCAGTTTAGGCATATCAGGAGACCCTGAAGCTTTCTTT. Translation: CASSLGISGDPEAFF.

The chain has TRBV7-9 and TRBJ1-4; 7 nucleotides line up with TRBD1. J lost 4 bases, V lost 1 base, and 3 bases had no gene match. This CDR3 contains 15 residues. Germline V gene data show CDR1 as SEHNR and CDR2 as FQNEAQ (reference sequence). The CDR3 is CASSLGTGFNEKLFF. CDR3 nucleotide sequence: TGTGCCAGCAGCTTAGGGACAGGTTTTAATGAAAAACTGTTTTTT.

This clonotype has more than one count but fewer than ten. The CDR3 DNA reads as TGCGCCAGCAGCTTTACACAGGGGCAAGAAACTAACTATGGCTACACCTTC. Residues: CASSFTQGQETNYGYTF. J is TRBJ1-2 and V is TRBV5-1; 7 nucleotides match TRBD1. Germline trimming cut 2 bases from V and 0 bases from J; bases unmatched to any gene: 10. There are 17 residues in the CDR3. The germline CDR1 and CDR2 sequences are SGHRS and YFSETQ.

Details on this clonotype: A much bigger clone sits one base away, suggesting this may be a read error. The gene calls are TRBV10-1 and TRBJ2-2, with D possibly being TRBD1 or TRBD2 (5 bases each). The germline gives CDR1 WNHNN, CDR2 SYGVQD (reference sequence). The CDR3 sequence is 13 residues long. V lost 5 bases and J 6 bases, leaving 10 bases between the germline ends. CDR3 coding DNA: TGCGCCAGCAGTCATGGGGGATCCGGGGAGCTGTTTTTT. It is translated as CASSHGGSGELFF.

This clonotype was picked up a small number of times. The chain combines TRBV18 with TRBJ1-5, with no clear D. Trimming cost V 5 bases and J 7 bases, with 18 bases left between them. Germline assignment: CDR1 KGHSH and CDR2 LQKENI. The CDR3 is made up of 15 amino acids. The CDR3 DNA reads TGTGCCAGCTCATCTGGGCTGGGTGCTCTCCAGCCCCAGCATTTT. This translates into CASSSGLGALQPQHF.